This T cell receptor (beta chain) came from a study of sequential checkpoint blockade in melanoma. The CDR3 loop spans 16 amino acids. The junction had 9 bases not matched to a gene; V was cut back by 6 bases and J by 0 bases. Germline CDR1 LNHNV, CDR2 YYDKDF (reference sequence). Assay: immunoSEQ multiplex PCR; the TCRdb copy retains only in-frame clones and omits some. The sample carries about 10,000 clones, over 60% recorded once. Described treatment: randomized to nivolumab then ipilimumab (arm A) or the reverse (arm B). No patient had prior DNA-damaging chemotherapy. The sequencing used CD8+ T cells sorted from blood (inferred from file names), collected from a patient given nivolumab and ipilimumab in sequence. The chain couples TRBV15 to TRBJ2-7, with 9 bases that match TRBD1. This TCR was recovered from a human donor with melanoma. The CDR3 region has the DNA TGTGCCACCAGTCAAGCCGGGACAGGGAACTCCTACGAGCAGTACTTC. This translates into CATSQAGTGNSYEQYF. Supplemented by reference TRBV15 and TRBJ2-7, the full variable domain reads DAMVIQNPRYQVTQFGKPVTLSCSQTLNHNVMYWYQQKSSQAPKLLFHYYDKDFNNEADTPDNFQSRRPNTSFCFLDIRSPGLGDTAMYLCATSQAGTGNSYEQYFGPGTRLTVT.